This TCR beta chain was observed in a study of blood T cell repertoires in COVID-19. In the study overall: COVID-19 samples from acute and convalescent phases originated in the United States, Italy and Spain. The cDNA or gDNA used as material had been derived from T cells, B-cell-depleted T cells, or PBMCs.

Trimming shortened V by 4 bases and J by 3 bases, and 15 bases separated the two germline ends. The CDR3 contains 15 residues. Germline CDR1 and CDR2: LNHDA and SQIVND (reference sequence). As processed by the authors: Amplification with reference gene primers provided the estimates of nucleated cell counts. Repertoires were generated with immunoSEQ multiplex PCR, while TCRdb's copy carries only in-frame clones and drops some. D and trimming come from the DNA, and the V and J calls and clone size come from that table. The table includes some 700,000 clones, 90% detected once. This rearrangement joins TRBV19 to TRBJ1-2, with a weak D call TRBD1 (6 bases). Sequencing was carried out using peripheral blood. The source of this sequence is a woman aged 18-29 years with acute or convalescent COVID-19. The CDR3 DNA sequence: TGTGCCAGTAGTACCCAAAGGGGGACCCACTATGGCTACACCTTC. Its protein product is CASSTQRGTHYGYTF.